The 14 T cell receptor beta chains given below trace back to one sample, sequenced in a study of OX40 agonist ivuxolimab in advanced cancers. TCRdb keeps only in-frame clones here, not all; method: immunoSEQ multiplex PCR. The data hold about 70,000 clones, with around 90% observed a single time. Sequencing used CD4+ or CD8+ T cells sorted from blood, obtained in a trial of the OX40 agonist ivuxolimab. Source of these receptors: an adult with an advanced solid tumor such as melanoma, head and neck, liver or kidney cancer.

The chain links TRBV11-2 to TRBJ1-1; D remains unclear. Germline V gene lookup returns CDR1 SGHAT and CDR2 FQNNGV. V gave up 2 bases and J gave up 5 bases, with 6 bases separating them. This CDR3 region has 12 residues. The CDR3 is CASSLLGTEAFF. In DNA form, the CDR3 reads TGTGCCAGCAGCTTACTAGGGACTGAAGCTTTCTTT.

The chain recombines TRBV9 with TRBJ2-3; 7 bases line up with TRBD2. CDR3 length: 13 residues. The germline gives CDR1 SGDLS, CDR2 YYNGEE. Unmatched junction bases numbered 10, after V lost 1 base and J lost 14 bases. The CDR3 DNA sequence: TGTGCCAGCAGCGTACGGGGGGTCTCCACCCGGTATTTT. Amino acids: CASSVRGVSTRYF.

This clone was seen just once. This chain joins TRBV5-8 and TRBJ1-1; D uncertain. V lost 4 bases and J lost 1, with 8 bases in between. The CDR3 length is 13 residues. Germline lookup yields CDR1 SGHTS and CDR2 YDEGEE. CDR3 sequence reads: CASSHGPNTEAFF. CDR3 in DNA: TGTGCCAGCAGCCACGGTCCGAACACTGAAGCTTTCTTT.

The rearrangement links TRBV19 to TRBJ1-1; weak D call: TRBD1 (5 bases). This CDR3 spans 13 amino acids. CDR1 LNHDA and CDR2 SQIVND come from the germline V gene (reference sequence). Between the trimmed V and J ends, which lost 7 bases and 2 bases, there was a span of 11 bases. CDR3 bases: TGTGCCAGTACCCCGGGGGTAAACACTGAAGCTTTCTTT. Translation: CASTPGVNTEAFF.

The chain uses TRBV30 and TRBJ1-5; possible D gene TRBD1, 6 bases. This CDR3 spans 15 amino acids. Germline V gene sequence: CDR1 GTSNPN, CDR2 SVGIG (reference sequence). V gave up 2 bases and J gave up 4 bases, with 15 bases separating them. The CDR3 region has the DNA TGTGCCTGGAGTCCCCCCGACAGGAGGAATCAGCCCCAGCATTTT. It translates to CAWSPPDRRNQPQHF.

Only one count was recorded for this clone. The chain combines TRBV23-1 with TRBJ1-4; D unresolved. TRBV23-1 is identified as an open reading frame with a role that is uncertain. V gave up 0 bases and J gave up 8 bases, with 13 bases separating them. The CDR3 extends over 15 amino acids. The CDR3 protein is CASSQSTPLREKLFF. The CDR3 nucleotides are TGCGCCAGCAGTCAATCCACACCCTTGAGGGAAAAACTGTTTTTT.

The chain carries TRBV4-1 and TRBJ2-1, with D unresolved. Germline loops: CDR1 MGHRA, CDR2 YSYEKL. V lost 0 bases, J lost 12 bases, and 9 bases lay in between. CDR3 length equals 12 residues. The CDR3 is CASSQEYSGQFF. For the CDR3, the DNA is TGCGCCAGCAGCCAAGAATACTCGGGGCAGTTCTTC.

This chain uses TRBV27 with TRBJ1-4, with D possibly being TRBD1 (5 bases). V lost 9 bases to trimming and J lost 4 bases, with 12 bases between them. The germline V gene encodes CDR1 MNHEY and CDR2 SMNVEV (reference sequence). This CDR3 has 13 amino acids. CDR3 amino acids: CASSRVNNEKLFF. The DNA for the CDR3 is TGTGCCAGTTCCAGGGTCAATAATGAAAAACTGTTTTTT.

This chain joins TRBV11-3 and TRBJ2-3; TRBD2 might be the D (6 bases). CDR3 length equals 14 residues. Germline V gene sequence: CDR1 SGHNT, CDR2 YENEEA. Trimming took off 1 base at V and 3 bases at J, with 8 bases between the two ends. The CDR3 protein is CASSLVGRTDTQYF. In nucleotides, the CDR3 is TGTGCCAGCAGCTTAGTCGGGAGAACAGATACGCAGTATTTT.

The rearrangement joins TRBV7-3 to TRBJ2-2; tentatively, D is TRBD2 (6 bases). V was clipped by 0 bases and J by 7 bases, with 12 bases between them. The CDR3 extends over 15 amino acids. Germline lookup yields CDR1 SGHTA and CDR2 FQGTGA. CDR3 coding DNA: TGTGCCAGCAGCTTAACATTAGGAGGGCGCGGGGAGCTGTTTTTT. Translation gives CASSLTLGGRGELFF.

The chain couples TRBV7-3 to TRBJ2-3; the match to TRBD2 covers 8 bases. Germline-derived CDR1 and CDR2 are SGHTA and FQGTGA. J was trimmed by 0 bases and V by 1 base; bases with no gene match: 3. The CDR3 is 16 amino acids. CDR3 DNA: TGTGCCAGCAGCTTAAAATTAGCGGGAAGCACAGATACGCAGTATTTT. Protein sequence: CASSLKLAGSTDTQYF.

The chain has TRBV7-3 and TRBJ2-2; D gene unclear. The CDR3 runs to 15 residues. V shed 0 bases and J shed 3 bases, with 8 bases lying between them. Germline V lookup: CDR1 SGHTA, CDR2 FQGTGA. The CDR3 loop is CASSLTGSHTGELFF. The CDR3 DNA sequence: TGTGCCAGCAGCTTAACAGGGTCCCACACCGGGGAGCTGTTTTTT.

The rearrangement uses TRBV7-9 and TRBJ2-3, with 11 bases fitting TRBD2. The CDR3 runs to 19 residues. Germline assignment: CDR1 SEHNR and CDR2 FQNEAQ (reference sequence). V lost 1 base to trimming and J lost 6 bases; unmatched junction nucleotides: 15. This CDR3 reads CASSLGQSGSGGVRDTQYF. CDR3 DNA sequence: TGTGCCAGCAGCTTAGGCCAGAGCGGTAGCGGGGGGGTTCGCGATACGCAGTATTTT.

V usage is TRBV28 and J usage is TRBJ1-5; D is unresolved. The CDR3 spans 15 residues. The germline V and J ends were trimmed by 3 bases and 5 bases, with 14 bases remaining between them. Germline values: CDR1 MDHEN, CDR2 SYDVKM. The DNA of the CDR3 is TGTGCCAGCAGTTTCAGCCCAGCTTTGGATCAGCCCCAGCATTTT. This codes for CASSFSPALDQPQHF.